This entry features one T cell receptor beta chain sequence. What it binds is not known. These data belong to a study of siplizumab effects on memory and regulatory T cells. Around 100,000 TCR templates underwent assay in every sample. Clones were sequenced by immunoSEQ multiplex PCR, and TCRdb holds only the in-frame ones, with some missing. The table has about 91,000 clones, roughly 96% seen once. Unstimulated subsets comprising naive, memory, effector memory and TEMRA cells were sequenced in three donor pairs. The germline V gene has CDR1 SGHNT and CDR2 YENEEA. The V end was cut by 5 bases, the J end by 4 bases, with 14 bases between. CDR3 length: 15 residues. Regarding the study as a whole: Naive or memory phenotype assignment was not possible for roughly 80-97% of proliferating CD4+ or CD8+ clones. Mappable alloreactive CD4+ clones averaged approximately 67% Treg-derived with siplizumab versus roughly 25% in controls.

The TCR was taken from a human donor in good health. Sequencing was carried out using naive CD4+ T cells sorted from blood. V and J are TRBV11-3 and TRBJ2-2; TRBD1 might be the D (6 bases). The CDR3 is CASSGGPGVTGELFF. The CDR3 DNA follows: TGTGCCAGCAGCGGAGGCCCAGGGGTCACCGGGGAGCTGTTTTTT.